This T cell receptor beta chain stems from a study of shared clonotypes between healthy human individuals. The assay was immunoSEQ multiplex PCR, and TCRdb's table has in-frame clones only and misses some. The data hold roughly 1,800,000 clones, with approximately 95% observed a single time. The CDR3 covers 15 residues. Germline CDR1 is SNHLY and CDR2 is FYNNEI. V dropped 4 bases and J dropped 2; count of bases not matched to a gene: 6. CD45RO-negative, CCR7-positively selected cells formed the naive CD8 fraction, excluding terminally differentiated effector memory CD45RA+ cells. The J gene is TRBJ2-3, the V gene TRBV2; TRBD1 matches at 7 bases. The sequence derives from a young man in good health. The specimen sequenced was naive CD8+ T cells sorted from blood. CDR3 loop: CASSVRDSITDTQYF. The DNA for the CDR3 is TGTGCCAGCAGTGTAAGGGACAGTATCACAGATACGCAGTATTTT.